These 7 T cell receptor beta chains share one sample of origin, sequenced in a study of low-dose radiotherapy and immunotherapy resistance in tumors. Specified time point: before trial treatment. First-strand cDNA relied on TRAV- and TRBV-specific primers spanning alpha and beta chains. With a V-primer adapter and a constant-region primer, TCRs were amplified for 20 PCR cycles. TCRdb re-derived calls from the reads in MiXCR, one entry per CDR3 protein. The sample carries about 60,000 distinct CDR3 sequences, approximately 26% recorded once. The material was PBMCs, obtained before treatment. Receptors originate from a male donor with prostate cancer.

Here the CDR3 DNA reads TGTGCCAGCAGTCCAACAGGGTCAGGCTACACCTTC. Translation gives CASSPTGSGYTF. This chain links TRBV6-6 with TRBJ1-2; perhaps TRBD1 as D (6 bases). Germline V gene sequence: CDR1 MNHNY, CDR2 SVGAGI (reference sequence). This CDR3 contains 12 residues. V gave up 5 bases and J gave up 8 bases, with 12 bases separating them.

This clonotype was counted at least ten times. This chain uses TRBV9 with TRBJ2-2, with TRBD1 matching 7 bases. Per germline, CDR1 SGDLS and CDR2 YYNGEE. The length of the CDR3 is 14 residues. Trimming took 3 bases from V and 4 from J; bases not matched to a gene: 3. CDR3 bases: TGTGCCAGCAGCGCAGGGGGAATCACCGGGGAGCTGTTTTTT. As protein: CASSAGGITGELFF. Full variable domain (rest looked up from reference TRBV9 and TRBJ2-2): DSGVTQTPKHLITATGQRVTLRCSPRSGDLSVYWYQQSLDQGLQFLIQYYNGEERAKGNILERFSAQQFPDLHSELNLSSLELGDSALYFCASSAGGITGELFFGEGSRLTVL.

This clonotype was recorded at least ten times. The gene calls are TRBV9 and TRBJ1-3; tentatively, D is TRBD1 (6 bases). This CDR3 is 16 amino acids long. V dropped 5 bases and J dropped 3 bases, with 18 bases sitting between them. CDR1 is SGDLS and CDR2 is YYNGEE in the germline V gene. The CDR3, as DNA: TGTGCCAGCAGTACCACAGGGTCCCCTCGTGGAAACACCATATATTTT. Residues: CASSTTGSPRGNTIYF.

This clonotype was seen a few times. J is TRBJ2-2 and V is TRBV18, with D perhaps TRBD1 (5 bases). V lost 3 bases to trimming and J lost 0 bases, with 8 bases between them. Germline V gene data show CDR1 as KGHSH and CDR2 as LQKENI. The CDR3 runs 15 residues. The CDR3 sequence is CASSPLGPNTGELFF. CDR3 bases: TGTGCCAGCTCACCTCTGGGGCCGAACACCGGGGAGCTGTTTTTT.

This clonotype has at least ten counts. The chain couples TRBV28 to TRBJ2-7; either TRBD1 or TRBD2 may fit D (6 bases each). The V and J ends lost 5 bases and 6 bases respectively, with 20 bases between them. Germline V gene sequence: CDR1 MDHEN, CDR2 SYDVKM. CDR3 length: 15 residues. The CDR3 nucleotides read TGTGCCAGCAGTCCTCCCCGGGGGCTAGCCGGCGAGCAGTACTTC. As protein: CASSPPRGLAGEQYF.

This clonotype was seen at least ten times. V usage is TRBV7-8 and J usage is TRBJ2-7; D might be TRBD2 (6 bases). V lost 5 bases to trimming and J lost 0 bases, with 14 bases between them. CDR1 is SGHVS and CDR2 is FQNEAQ in the germline V gene. The CDR3 spans 15 residues. Written as DNA, the CDR3 is TGTGCCAGCAGCCCCATCCGGGACTTCTCCTACGAGCAGTACTTC. Amino acids: CASSPIRDFSYEQYF.

This clonotype was seen repeatedly, ten times or more. The V gene is TRBV11-2, the J gene TRBJ2-1, with 8 bases matching TRBD2. The trim removed 5 bases at V and 7 bases at J, leaving 10 bases unmatched. Germline-derived CDR1 and CDR2 are SGHAT and FQNNGV. This CDR3 region has 15 residues. CDR3 DNA: TGTGCCAGCAGCCGAGCCACGGGGGGGGCTAATGAGCAGTTCTTC. Translating gives CASSRATGGANEQFF.